The T cell receptor beta chain under discussion was sequenced for a study of cytomegalovirus exposure and HLA in healthy donors. Findings and caveats of the study: Most observed TCR sequences were rare, whereas some public TCRs were detected in many donors.

PCR involved 60 Vbeta and 13 Jbeta primers. Only in-frame clones appear in the TCRdb table, and some are missing; sequencing was by immunoSEQ multiplex PCR. The table shows approximately 150,000 clones, with roughly 80% occurring only once. Germline values: CDR1 SGHAT, CDR2 FQNNGV. This CDR3 contains 14 residues. V lost 5 bases, J lost 3 bases, and 5 bases stayed unmatched. Turning to this clone: What it binds is unknown. This sample also contains other DNA sequences that code for the same CDR3.

V gene TRBV11-2 combines with J gene TRBJ2-7, with 9 nucleotides matching TRBD1. The TCR was taken from a male donor in good health and CMV-seronegative. The source material was PBMCs. The CDR3 here is CASSPQGASYEQYF. CDR3 bases: TGTGCCAGCAGCCCACAGGGGGCCAGCTACGAGCAGTACTTC.